This is a list of T cell receptor beta chains from one sample in a study of CD8 T cells in Susac syndrome. TCRdb recomputed calls from the immunoSEQ multiplex PCR reads with MiXCR, one row per CDR3 protein. The repertoire has about 26,000 distinct CDR3 sequences, around 94% of them found once; the top ten carry roughly 0.28%. Sequencing was performed on CD8+ T cells from PBMCs. Every receptor here comes from a human donor in good health. The CDR3 runs from the conserved cysteine through the conserved F or W. A D gene is named only where the DNA matches it firmly. A row's size may be missing; if present it is once, few, many or a size class.

v_gene: TRBV7-6; j_gene: TRBJ1-5; abundance: -; d_gene: -; CDR3aa: CASSLYREVHQPQHF; CDR3nt: TGTGCCAGCAGCTTATACAGGGAGGTGCATCAGCCCCAGCATTTT
v_gene: TRBV7-9; j_gene: TRBJ1-3; abundance: -; d_gene: -; CDR3aa: CASSFERTMGNTIYF; CDR3nt: TGTGCCAGCAGCTTTGAGAGGACTATGGGAAACACCATATATTTT
v_gene: TRBV27; j_gene: TRBJ1-1; abundance: few; d_gene: TRBD1; CDR3aa: CASTPTGGTEAFF; CDR3nt: TGTGCCAGCACTCCCACAGGGGGCACTGAAGCTTTCTTT
v_gene: TRBV7-9; j_gene: TRBJ2-7; abundance: -; d_gene: TRBD1; CDR3aa: CASSDPGGSSSYEQYF; CDR3nt: TGTGCCAGCAGCGACCCAGGGGGCTCATCCTCCTACGAGCAGTACTTC
v_gene: TRBV5-4; j_gene: TRBJ2-7; abundance: -; d_gene: TRBD1; CDR3aa: CASSAGTVSYEQYF; CDR3nt: TGTGCCAGCAGCGCCGGGACAGTCTCCTACGAGCAGTACTTC
v_gene: TRBV7-2; j_gene: TRBJ2-3; abundance: -; d_gene: TRBD2; CDR3aa: CASSLASLAGATFTDTQYF; CDR3nt: TGTGCCAGCAGCTTAGCGAGTCTAGCGGGGGCCACCTTCACAGATACGCAGTATTTT
v_gene: TRBV5-1; j_gene: TRBJ2-3; abundance: -; d_gene: -; CDR3aa: CANSPLRGPTDTQYF; CDR3nt: TGCGCCAACAGCCCCTTGAGAGGACCCACAGATACGCAGTATTTT
v_gene: TRBV2; j_gene: TRBJ1-1; abundance: -; d_gene: -; CDR3aa: CASSELLSTEAFF; CDR3nt: TGTGCCAGCAGTGAACTGCTGAGCACTGAAGCTTTCTTT
v_gene: TRBV7-9; j_gene: TRBJ2-7; abundance: -; d_gene: TRBD1; CDR3aa: CASSHRDRTYEQYF; CDR3nt: TGTGCCAGCAGCCACCGGGACAGAACGTACGAGCAGTACTTC
v_gene: TRBV19; j_gene: TRBJ1-1; abundance: -; d_gene: -; CDR3aa: CASSILEGGTEAFF; CDR3nt: TGTGCCAGTAGTATCCTCGAGGGCGGGACTGAAGCTTTCTTT
v_gene: TRBV2; j_gene: TRBJ1-3; abundance: -; d_gene: -; CDR3aa: CASSEGDARFSGHTIYF; CDR3nt: TGTGCCAGCAGTGAGGGGGACGCTCGGTTCTCTGGACACACCATATATTTT
v_gene: TRBV10-1; j_gene: TRBJ2-6; abundance: -; d_gene: -; CDR3aa: CARKQGTTGADVLTF; CDR3nt: TGCGCCAGGAAACAGGGTACTACTGGGGCCGACGTCCTGACTTTC
v_gene: TRBV4-1; j_gene: TRBJ2-5; abundance: -; d_gene: -; CDR3aa: CASSQAAGGQETQYF; CDR3nt: TGCGCCAGCAGCCAAGCGGCAGGGGGGCAAGAGACCCAGTACTTC
v_gene: TRBV5-1; j_gene: TRBJ1-2; abundance: -; d_gene: -; CDR3aa: CASSMGSGYGYTF; CDR3nt: TGCGCCAGCAGTATGGGTTCCGGCTATGGCTACACCTTC
v_gene: TRBV6-1; j_gene: TRBJ1-1; abundance: -; d_gene: -; CDR3aa: CASSEEAGATEAFF; CDR3nt: TGTGCCAGCAGTGAAGAGGCAGGGGCGACTGAAGCTTTCTTT
v_gene: TRBV20-1; j_gene: TRBJ1-5; abundance: -; d_gene: TRBD1; CDR3aa: CSAREDRGHQPQHF; CDR3nt: TGCAGTGCTAGAGAAGACAGGGGGCATCAGCCCCAGCATTTT
v_gene: TRBV9; j_gene: TRBJ2-5; abundance: -; d_gene: -; CDR3aa: CASSATPAALETQYF; CDR3nt: TGTGCCAGCAGCGCAACGCCAGCTGCTTTGGAGACCCAGTACTTC
v_gene: TRBV5-1; j_gene: TRBJ1-2; abundance: -; d_gene: TRBD1; CDR3aa: CASSEGQGAYYGYTF; CDR3nt: TGCGCCAGCAGCGAAGGACAGGGGGCTTACTATGGCTACACCTTC
v_gene: TRBV14; j_gene: TRBJ2-1; abundance: few; d_gene: TRBD2; CDR3aa: CASSQEARGGAYNEQFF; CDR3nt: TGTGCCAGCAGCCAAGAGGCTCGCGGGGGGGCCTACAATGAGCAGTTCTTC
v_gene: TRBV27; j_gene: TRBJ2-1; abundance: -; d_gene: -; CDR3aa: CASSPLGDGEQFF; CDR3nt: TGTGCCAGCAGTCCTCTTGGGGATGGTGAGCAGTTCTTC
v_gene: TRBV11-2; j_gene: TRBJ2-1; abundance: once; d_gene: -; CDR3aa: CASRSAGHLPYNEQFF; CDR3nt: TGTGCCAGCAGATCTGCGGGACACCTACCCTACAATGAGCAGTTCTTC
v_gene: TRBV7-2; j_gene: TRBJ2-7; abundance: -; d_gene: -; CDR3aa: CASSLTEYEQYF; CDR3nt: TGTGCCAGCAGCCTTACAGAGTACGAGCAGTACTTC
v_gene: TRBV29-1; j_gene: TRBJ2-1; abundance: -; d_gene: TRBD1; CDR3aa: CSVERQGAQNEQFF; CDR3nt: TGCAGCGTTGAAAGGCAGGGGGCGCAGAATGAGCAGTTCTTC
v_gene: TRBV7-9; j_gene: TRBJ1-1; abundance: -; d_gene: -; CDR3aa: CASSLVWKGVRTEAFF; CDR3nt: TGTGCCAGCAGCTTAGTTTGGAAGGGGGTTCGGACTGAAGCTTTCTTT